The text below deals with one TCR beta chain. This sample was included in a study of blood T cell repertoires in COVID-19. Study-wide context: From T cells, B-cell-depleted T cells, or PBMCs came the material, which was cDNA or gDNA.

Profiled with immunoSEQ multiplex PCR; TCRdb holds only in-frame clones, not every one. In the table there are under 350,000 clones, approximately 90% of which are singletons. Germline V gene lookup returns CDR1 MNHEY and CDR2 SVGAGI. This CDR3 is 13 amino acids long. Trimming left V 10 bases short and J 1 base short, with 13 bases between. Source material: peripheral blood. The chain uses TRBV6-5 and TRBJ1-2; D is possibly TRBD1 (6 bases). The source is a man in his forties with acute or convalescent COVID-19. The CDR3 is CATRGQFNYGYTF. The CDR3 region has the DNA TGTGCCACCCGAGGACAGTTTAACTATGGCTACACCTTC.